This T cell receptor beta chain was identified during a study of human T cells and chemical hapten exposure. Looking at the study overall: Investigators sensitized around 2 cm by around 2 cm of upper inner arm skin with 2% DPC.

Study-level findings and limits: Sensitizing with DPC caused no change in TCRs above 1 in 1000 frequency. Expanded TCRs produced significantly more large CDR3 similarity clusters than controls did.

Trimming removed 6 bases from V and 6 bases from J, with 20 bases in between. There are 15 residues in the CDR3. Per the germline V gene, CDR1 is MNHNY and CDR2 is SVGAGI (reference sequence). The time point here: patch test 3, about 24 weeks after DPC sensitization. Treatment described: therapeutic diphenylcyclopropenone sensitization with weekly scalp DPC. Prior to each patch test being applied, blood was drawn. This clonotype occurred a few times. Antigen unknown. In TCRdb, the RACE reads were re-called with MiXCR into one record per CDR3 protein. This sample has about 170,000 distinct CDR3 sequences; about a quarter occur once, and the top ten carry 2% to 2.5%.

This clonotype originated in a young woman with alopecia areata. Some clones in this sample may be carry-over from other donors' samples. The gene calls are TRBV6-6 and TRBJ1-2; D perhaps matches TRBD1 (6 bases). Here the sequenced sample was whole blood, taken in connection with sensitization to the hapten diphenylcyclopropenone (DPC). The CDR3 is CASSLGGRRENGYTF. CDR3 in DNA: TGTGCCAGCAGCCTCGGGGGCCGGCGGGAGAATGGCTACACCTTC.